The clone carrying this T cell receptor beta chain was seen a handful of times. The antigen is unknown. The CDR3 loop spans 13 amino acids. In germline, CDR1 is MNHEY, CDR2 SVGEGT. Trimming left V 6 bases short and J 1 base short, with 9 bases between. The data were taken from a study of blood T cells in healthy people across ages. Overall study findings and caveats: Naive CD4+ cells and diversity were both higher in long-lived donors than in aged donors.

A sample-barcoded 5' primer and a J-beta primer mix were used in a second PCR of roughly 7 to 11 cycles. Each cDNA molecule received a tag from a template-switch adaptor that had 12 random nucleotides. TCRdb re-derived calls from the 5' RACE reads in MiXCR, one entry per CDR3 protein. The sample records approximately 770,000 distinct CDR3 sequences, more than 45% being singletons. Each sample yielded at least 6.5 million isolated PBMCs. This clonotype originated in a man aged 25-40 years in good health. V gene TRBV6-2 or TRBV6-3 combines with J gene TRBJ2-5; no definite D call. The source material was blood. CDR3 DNA: TGTGCCAGCAGACCCCCCGCCCAAGAGACCCAGTACTTC. Translated: CASRPPAQETQYF.